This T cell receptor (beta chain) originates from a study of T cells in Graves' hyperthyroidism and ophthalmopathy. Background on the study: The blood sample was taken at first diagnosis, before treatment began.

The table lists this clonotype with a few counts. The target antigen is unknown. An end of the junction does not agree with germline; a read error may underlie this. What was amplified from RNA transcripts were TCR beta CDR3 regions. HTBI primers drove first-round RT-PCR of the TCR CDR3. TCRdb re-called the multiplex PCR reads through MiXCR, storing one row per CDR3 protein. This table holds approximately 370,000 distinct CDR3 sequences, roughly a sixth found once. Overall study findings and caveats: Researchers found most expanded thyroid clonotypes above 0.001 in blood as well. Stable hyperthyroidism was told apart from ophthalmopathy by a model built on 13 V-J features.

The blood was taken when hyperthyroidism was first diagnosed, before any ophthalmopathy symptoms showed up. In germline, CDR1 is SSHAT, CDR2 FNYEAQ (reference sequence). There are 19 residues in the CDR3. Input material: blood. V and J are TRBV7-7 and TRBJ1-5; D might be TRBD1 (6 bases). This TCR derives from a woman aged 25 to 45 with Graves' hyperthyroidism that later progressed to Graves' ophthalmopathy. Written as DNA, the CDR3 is TGTGCTAGCAGCCATACACAGCCACAGGGCGCAATTAGCAATCAGCCCCAGCATTTT. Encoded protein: CASSHTQPQGAISNQPQHF. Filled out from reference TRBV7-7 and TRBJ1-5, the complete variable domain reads GAGVSQSPRYKVTKRGQDVTLRCDPISSHATLYWYQQALGQGPEFLTYFNYEAQPDKSGLPSDRFSAERPEGSISTLTIQRTEQRDSAMYRCASSHTQPQGAISNQPQHFGDGTRLSIL.